This TCR beta chain is from a study of T cells in Graves' hyperthyroidism and ophthalmopathy. A Clinical Activity Score of at least 3, a NOSPECS grade of at least 4 and a duration under 3 months were recorded in the ophthalmopathy patients. Uncontrolled infection, other autoimmune disease, pregnancy or lactation excluded patients. Thyroid ultrasound, orbital computed tomography, clinical symptoms, and serum thyroxine and TRAb underpinned diagnoses. An approximately 10 ml volume of fresh peripheral blood provided the PBMCs. The CDR3 is made up of 11 amino acids. Germline-derived CDR1 and CDR2 are SGHNT and YYREEE (reference sequence). J lost 12 bases, V lost 4 bases, and 4 bases had no gene match. From RNA transcripts, TCR beta CDR3 regions were amplified. The TCR CDR3 first-round RT-PCR relied on the HTBI primer set. TCRdb passed the multiplex PCR reads through MiXCR, listing each CDR3 protein once. The sample lists over 450,000 distinct CDR3 sequences; 17% were seen once.

This TCR was sampled from a woman aged 18-29 years with Graves' ophthalmopathy. V is TRBV5-4 and J is TRBJ2-1; TRBD2 matches at 7 bases. The sequencing sample was made of blood. The CDR3 spells CASSLGTMQFF. The CDR3 DNA reads TGTGCCAGCAGCCTGGGGACTATGCAGTTCTTC.